This entry lists 27 T cell receptor beta chains sequenced from one sample in a study of shared clonotypes between healthy human individuals. Assay: immunoSEQ multiplex PCR; the TCRdb copy retains only in-frame clones and omits some. The profile shows about 1 million clones, under 80% of them singletons. Sequenced input: memory CD4+ T cells sorted from blood. The subset denotes: CD45RA-negative fraction. Every receptor here comes from a young man in good health.

The V gene is TRBV4-3, the J gene TRBJ1-2, with D perhaps TRBD1 (6 bases). The CDR3 has 16 amino acids. Trimming took 0 bases from V and 4 from J, leaving 15 bases between them. Germline V gene lookup returns CDR1 LGHNA and CDR2 YSLEER. The DNA for the CDR3 is TGCGCCAGCAGCCAAGATTGGGTACAGGGTGGCTATGGCTACACCTTC. Translated, it gives CASSQDWVQGGYGYTF.

The chain employs TRBV7-9 and TRBJ1-4; D may be TRBD1 (6 bases). V lost 5 bases, J lost 8 bases, and 15 bases lay in between. Germline CDR1 reads SEHNR; CDR2 reads FQNEAQ (reference sequence). The CDR3 covers 14 residues. Here the CDR3 reads CASSSKGGNEKLFF. The CDR3 DNA reads as TGTGCCAGCAGCAGTAAGGGGGGGAACGAAAAACTGTTTTTT.

The chain recombines TRBV19 with TRBJ1-4; a possible D gene is TRBD1 (6 bases). The V gene's germline CDR1 is LNHDA and CDR2 SQIVND (reference sequence). The length of the CDR3 is 15 residues. V was pared by 5 bases and J by 0 bases, with 10 bases between. The chain's CDR3 is CASSDGQSTNEKLFF. DNA of the CDR3: TGTGCCAGTAGTGACGGACAGTCAACTAATGAAAAACTGTTTTTT.

The rearrangement links TRBV5-6 to TRBJ1-1, with a possible D match to TRBD1 (5 bases). The CDR3 is 14 amino acids. Per germline, CDR1 SGHDT and CDR2 YYEEEE. V was clipped by 3 bases and J by 0 bases, with 9 bases between them. The CDR3 is CASSSQVMNTEAFF. CDR3 in DNA: TGTGCCAGCAGCTCACAGGTCATGAACACTGAAGCTTTCTTT.

This clone showed up just a few times. This chain connects TRBV27 to TRBJ1-1; 7 nucleotides agree with TRBD1. Germline V CDR1 and CDR2: MNHEY, SMNVEV (reference sequence). Losses at the gene ends were 8 bases for V and 8 bases for J; bases not matched to a gene: 11. CDR3 size: 13 residues. In DNA form, the CDR3 reads TGTGCCAGCCGACAGGGTTGGGGTATCGAAGCTTTCTTT. The encoded protein is CASRQGWGIEAFF.

The DNA of the CDR3 is TGTGCCAGCAGCTTGGCCTTAGGGGAGCAGTACTTC. It is translated as CASSLALGEQYF. The rearrangement uses TRBV5-5 and TRBJ2-7; no definite D call. This CDR3 comprises 12 residues. V lost 0 bases, J lost 7 bases, and 8 bases lay in between. Germline V gives CDR1 SGHKS, CDR2 YYEKEE (reference sequence).

Turning to this clone: The sample has other DNA sequences that encode this CDR3 too. The chain uses TRBV7-2 and TRBJ1-5; D unresolved. Per germline, CDR1 SGHTA and CDR2 FQGNSA. V shed 1 base and J shed 6 bases, with 4 bases lying between them. This CDR3 comprises 12 residues. This CDR3 reads CASSLEGQPQHF. CDR3 nucleotide sequence: TGTGCCAGCAGCTTAGAAGGTCAGCCCCAGCATTTT.

The chain is built from TRBV6-1 and TRBJ1-4; no clear D. Germline CDR1 and CDR2: MNHNS and SASEGT. The CDR3 consists of 15 residues. The V end lost 5 bases, the J end lost 7 bases, and 17 bases lay between the germline ends. The CDR3 here is CASSSRLRAGEKLFF. The CDR3 bases are TGTGCCAGCAGTTCCCGACTTAGGGCGGGTGAAAAACTGTTTTTT.

The chain uses TRBV7-3 and TRBJ2-2, with 7 bases identical to TRBD1. The CDR3 is 17 amino acids. The V and J ends lost 5 bases and 3 bases, in that order; junction bases with no gene match: 12. CDR1 SGHTA and CDR2 FQGTGA come from the germline V gene. The CDR3 bases are TGTGCCAGCAGCCCAACTTCCGGGACAGACTACACCGGGGAGCTGTTTTTT. Translation: CASSPTSGTDYTGELFF.

This clone was picked up a small number of times. Just one base apart from a much larger clone, this may be a read error. Other nucleotide sequences from this sample produce the same CDR3. The V call is TRBV13, the J call TRBJ1-1; no clear D. This CDR3 contains 13 residues. Germline V gives CDR1 PRHDT, CDR2 FYEKMQ (reference sequence). Trimming stripped 1 base from V and 1 base from J, with 4 bases between. The CDR3 coding sequence is TGTGCCAGCAGCTTAGACCCGAACACTGAAGCTTTCTTT. Its translation: CASSLDPNTEAFF. The entire variable domain, with the rest obtained from reference TRBV13 and TRBJ1-1, is as follows: AAGVIQSPRHLIKEKRETATLKCYPIPRHDTVYWYQQGPGQDPQFLISFYEKMQSDKGSIPDRFSAQQFSDYHSELNMSSLELGDSALYFCASSLDPNTEAFFGQGTRLTVV.

The genes are TRBV14 and TRBJ2-1, with D tentatively TRBD2 (6 bases). CDR3 length: 13 amino acids. Germline assignment: CDR1 SGHDN and CDR2 FVKESK. V lost 1 base, J lost 10 bases, and 11 bases lay in between. The CDR3 loop reads CASSQVHGGEQFF. CDR3 DNA sequence: TGTGCCAGCAGCCAAGTCCATGGGGGGGAGCAGTTCTTC. Full variable domain (remainder filled in from reference TRBV14 and TRBJ2-1): EAGVTQFPSHSVIEKGQTVTLRCDPISGHDNLYWYRRVMGKEIKFLLHFVKESKQDESGMPNNRFLAERTGGTYSTLKVQPAELEDSGVYFCASSQVHGGEQFFGPGTRLTVL.

This chain connects TRBV7-2 to TRBJ2-7; D may be TRBD1 (6 bases). This CDR3 has 14 amino acids. From germline, CDR1 is SGHTA and CDR2 FQGNSA. The V and J ends lost 2 bases and 1 base respectively, with 9 bases between them. CDR3 sequence: CASSLRQESYEQYF. Written as DNA, the CDR3 is TGTGCCAGCAGCTTAAGACAGGAGTCCTACGAGCAGTACTTC.

In this sample, this clone turned up a few times. The rearrangement joins TRBV5-4 to TRBJ1-1, with D unclear. Trimming removed 2 bases at V and 2 bases at J, with 7 bases between. CDR1 SGHNT and CDR2 YYREEE come from the germline V gene (reference sequence). There are 13 residues in the CDR3. CDR3 amino acids: CASSFSQNTEAFF. CDR3 sequence (DNA): TGTGCCAGCAGCTTTTCTCAAAACACTGAAGCTTTCTTT.

This rearrangement joins TRBV4-3 to TRBJ1-4; D not certain. With 2 bases removed from V and 4 bases from J, the gap between germline ends came to 8 bases. The V gene's germline CDR1 is LGHNA and CDR2 YSLEER. This CDR3 is 14 amino acids long. The CDR3 spells CASSQRWINEKLFF. CDR3 coding DNA: TGCGCCAGCAGCCAAAGGTGGATTAATGAAAAACTGTTTTTT.

The genes are TRBV7-8 and TRBJ2-4; TRBD2 aligns across 9 bases. With 5 bases clipped from V and 0 bases from J, the junction kept 8 bases outside the gene matches. Germline V gene lookup returns CDR1 SGHVS and CDR2 FQNEAQ. This CDR3 contains 17 residues. The CDR3 loop is CASSTWTSVVAKNIQYF. The DNA of the CDR3 is TGTGCCAGCAGCACCTGGACTAGCGTCGTAGCCAAAAACATTCAGTACTTC. Full variable domain (missing parts from reference TRBV7-8 and TRBJ2-4): GAGVSQSPRYKVAKRGQDVALRCDPISGHVSLFWYQQALGQGPEFLTYFQNEAQLDKSGLPSDRFFAERPEGSVSTLKIQRTQQEDSAVYLCASSTWTSVVAKNIQYFGAGTRLSVL.

This chain uses TRBV7-8 with TRBJ2-2; 8 nucleotides agree with TRBD2. This CDR3 has 16 amino acids. CDR1 is SGHVS and CDR2 is FQNEAQ in the germline V gene. The V gene end was trimmed by 4 bases and the J gene end by 5 bases; junction bases not matched to a gene: 9. The DNA of the CDR3 is TGTGCCAGCAGCTCCACCGGGAGGGGCGGGACCGGGGAGCTGTTTTTT. This gives the protein CASSSTGRGGTGELFF.

The chain recombines TRBV7-2 with TRBJ2-7, with 7 bases lining up with TRBD2. Germline CDR1 SGHTA, CDR2 FQGNSA. The CDR3 sequence is 15 residues long. The junction had 7 bases not matched to a gene; V was cut back by 1 base and J by 4 bases. CDR3 in DNA: TGTGCCAGCAGCTTAGTGGGCGGGAGTGCTTACGAGCAGTACTTC. It encodes CASSLVGGSAYEQYF.

The chain employs TRBV4-2 and TRBJ2-3, with 14 bases identical to TRBD2. The CDR3 length is 16 residues. Looked up from germline, CDR1 is LGHNA and CDR2 is YNFKEQ. The ends lost 1 base at V and 5 bases at J; junction bases unmatched: 2. CDR3 bases: TGTGCCAGCAGCCAAGGGACTAGCGGGGGGCTAGATACGCAGTATTTT. Translating it yields CASSQGTSGGLDTQYF.

This CDR3 reads CASSESGGTFKDTQYF. CDR3 nucleotides: TGTGCCAGCAGTGAATCGGGGGGAACCTTCAAGGATACCCAGTACTTC. The chain combines TRBV6-1 with TRBJ2-5, with TRBD2 matching over 7 bases. Germline V lookup: CDR1 MNHNS, CDR2 SASEGT. The CDR3 covers 16 residues. V lost 2 bases to trimming and J lost 8 bases; unmatched junction nucleotides: 14.

To note about this clone: At the DNA level, this CDR3 is encoded by other sequences in the same sample as well. The rearrangement uses TRBV18 and TRBJ2-7; D is uncertain. The ends were cut back, 2 bases at V and 3 bases at J, with 8 bases in the middle. Germline V CDR1 and CDR2: KGHSH, LQKENI. CDR3 size: 13 residues. Here the CDR3 reads CASSPGTDYEQYF. DNA of the CDR3: TGTGCCAGCTCACCAGGAACCGACTACGAGCAGTACTTC.

The rearrangement uses TRBV5-8 and TRBJ2-7, with TRBD2 matching 11 bases. The length of the CDR3 is 15 residues. V shed 5 bases, J shed 0 bases, and the junction held 4 bases outside the gene matches. CDR1 and CDR2 (germline): SGHTS, YDEGEE. In DNA, the CDR3 is TGTGCCAGCAGAGTGACTAGCGGGGCCTCCTACGAGCAGTACTTC. Residues: CASRVTSGASYEQYF.

The rearrangement joins TRBV7-3 to TRBJ1-6; TRBD1 is a possible D gene (6 bases). The germline CDR1 and CDR2 sequences are SGHTA and FQGTGA. The germline V and J ends were trimmed by 1 base and 8 bases, with 9 bases remaining between them. This CDR3 spans 14 amino acids. The CDR3 coding sequence is TGTGCCAGCAGCTTAAGGGACAAGCATTCACCCCTCCACTTT. This sequence encodes CASSLRDKHSPLHF.

The chain links TRBV4-1 to TRBJ1-6, with D unresolved. The V gene lost 2 bases and the J gene lost 7 bases, with 12 bases spanning the gap. The length of the CDR3 is 15 residues. CDR1 MGHRA and CDR2 YSYEKL come from the germline V gene. The CDR3 coding sequence is TGCGCCAGCAGCCAAAGGTCAGAGAACAATTCACCCCTCCACTTT. It codes for CASSQRSENNSPLHF.

This clone was detected only once. V is TRBV10-3 and J is TRBJ2-6, with 7 bases that match TRBD1. J gave up 0 bases and V 6 bases, and 5 bases lay outside the gene matches. This CDR3 comprises 16 residues. The germline V gene encodes CDR1 ENHRY and CDR2 SYGVKD. The CDR3 reads CAISPGQTSGANVLTF. Written as DNA, the CDR3 is TGTGCCATCAGCCCGGGACAGACCTCTGGGGCCAACGTCCTGACTTTC.

This clone was detected a few times. The chain links TRBV19 to TRBJ2-7; 8 nucleotides match TRBD1. The CDR3 runs to 16 residues. With 4 bases clipped from V and 3 bases from J, the junction kept 11 bases outside the gene matches. Germline values: CDR1 LNHDA, CDR2 SQIVND (reference sequence). CDR3 protein: CASSRDSGTGGYEQYF. CDR3 coding DNA: TGTGCCAGTAGTAGAGATTCCGGGACAGGAGGCTACGAGCAGTACTTC.

A note on this clone: Within the sample, other DNA sequences also encode this same CDR3. The chain recombines TRBV11-2 with TRBJ2-5; no clear D. With 5 bases removed from V and 4 bases from J, the gap between germline ends came to 5 bases. Germline V gene lookup returns CDR1 SGHAT and CDR2 FQNNGV. There are 11 residues in the CDR3. CDR3 region: CASSLVETQYF. DNA of the CDR3: TGTGCCAGCAGCCTAGTAGAGACCCAGTACTTC. Using reference TRBV11-2 and TRBJ2-5 for the parts outside the CDR3, the full variable domain is EAGVAQSPRYKIIEKRQSVAFWCNPISGHATLYWYQQILGQGPKLLIQFQNNGVVDDSQLPKDRFSAERLKGVDSTLKIQPAKLEDSAVYLCASSLVETQYFGPGTRLLVL.

The chain has TRBV6-5 and TRBJ2-1; 8 nucleotides line up with TRBD2. The CDR3 has 14 residues. Germline V gives CDR1 MNHEY, CDR2 SVGAGI. Trimming cost V 8 bases and J 4 bases; bases outside gene matches: 7. This chain's CDR3 is CASPQREFYNEQFF. Here the CDR3 DNA reads TGTGCCAGCCCCCAGCGGGAGTTTTACAATGAGCAGTTCTTC.